This TCR beta chain was sequenced for a study of T cells after yellow fever vaccination. Researchers made TCR cDNA using 5'RACE template switching, and this step added a universal primer site and UMIs. TCRdb reanalysed the 5' RACE reads using MiXCR and keeps one entry per CDR3 protein. The repertoire consists of 610,000 or so distinct CDR3 sequences, with 10% to 15% occurring once and the leading ten covering more than 13%. This clonotype came up many times. Germline V gene data show CDR1 as SGHRS and CDR2 as YFSETQ. The CDR3 has 15 amino acids. Trimming removed 4 bases at V and 6 bases at J, with 17 bases between.

The chain has TRBV5-1 and TRBJ2-1; D is possibly TRBD2 (6 bases). Sequencing used PBMCs, obtained on the day of the yellow fever booster vaccination. This clonotype was sampled from a man aged 25-45 years who received the YFV17D yellow fever vaccine. CDR3 in amino acids: CASSKEPTRTNEQFF. The CDR3 coding sequence is TGCGCCAGCAGCAAGGAGCCGACTAGAACCAATGAGCAGTTCTTC.